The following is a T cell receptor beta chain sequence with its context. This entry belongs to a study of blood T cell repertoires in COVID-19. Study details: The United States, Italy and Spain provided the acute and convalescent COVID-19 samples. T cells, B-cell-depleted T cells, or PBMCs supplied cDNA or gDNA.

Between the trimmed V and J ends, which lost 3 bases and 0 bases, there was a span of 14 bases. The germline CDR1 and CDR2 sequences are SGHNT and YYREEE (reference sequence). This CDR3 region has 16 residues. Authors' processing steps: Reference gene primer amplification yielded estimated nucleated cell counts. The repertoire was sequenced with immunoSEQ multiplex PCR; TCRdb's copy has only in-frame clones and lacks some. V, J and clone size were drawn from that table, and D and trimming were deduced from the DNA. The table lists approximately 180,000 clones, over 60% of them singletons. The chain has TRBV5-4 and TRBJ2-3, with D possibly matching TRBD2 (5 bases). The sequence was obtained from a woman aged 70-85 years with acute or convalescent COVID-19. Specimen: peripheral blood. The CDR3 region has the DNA TGTGCCAGCAGCTCTATCGCCACTAGGAGCACAGATACGCAGTATTTT. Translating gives CASSSIATRSTDTQYF.